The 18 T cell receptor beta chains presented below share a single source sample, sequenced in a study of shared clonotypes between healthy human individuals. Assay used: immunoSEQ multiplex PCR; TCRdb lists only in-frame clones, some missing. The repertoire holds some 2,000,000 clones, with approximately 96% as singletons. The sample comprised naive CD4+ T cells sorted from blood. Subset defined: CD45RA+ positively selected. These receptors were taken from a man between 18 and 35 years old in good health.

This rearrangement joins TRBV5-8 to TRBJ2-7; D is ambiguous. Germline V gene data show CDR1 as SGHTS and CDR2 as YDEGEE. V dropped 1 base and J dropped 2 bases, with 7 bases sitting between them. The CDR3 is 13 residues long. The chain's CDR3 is CASSLSGPYEQYF. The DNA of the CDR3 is TGTGCCAGCAGCTTGTCCGGTCCCTACGAGCAGTACTTC.

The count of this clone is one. The CDR3 spells CASNSGGNQETQYF. The CDR3 DNA follows: TGTGCCAGCAACAGCGGGGGGAACCAAGAGACCCAGTACTTC. The chain combines TRBV2 with TRBJ2-5; 9 bases align to TRBD2. Looked up from germline, CDR1 is SNHLY and CDR2 is FYNNEI. The junction had 3 bases not matched to a gene; V was cut back by 7 bases and J by 0 bases. The CDR3 covers 14 residues.

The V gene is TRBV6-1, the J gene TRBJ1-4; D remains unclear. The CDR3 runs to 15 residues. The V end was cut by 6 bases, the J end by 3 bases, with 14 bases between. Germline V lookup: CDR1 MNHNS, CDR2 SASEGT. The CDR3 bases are TGTGCCAGCAGCGAGACCGACGGTCCTAATGAAAAACTGTTTTTT. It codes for CASSETDGPNEKLFF.

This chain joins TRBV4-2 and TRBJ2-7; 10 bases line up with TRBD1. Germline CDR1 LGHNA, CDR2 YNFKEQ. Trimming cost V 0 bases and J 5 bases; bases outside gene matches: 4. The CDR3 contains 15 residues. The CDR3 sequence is CASSQDGQGDDEQYF. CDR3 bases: TGTGCCAGCAGCCAAGATGGACAGGGGGATGACGAGCAGTACTTC.

The CDR3 here is CASSQDVWQGGKLFF. In DNA form, the CDR3 reads TGTGCCAGCAGCCAAGATGTTTGGCAGGGTGGAAAACTGTTTTTT. The rearrangement joins TRBV14 to TRBJ1-4; perhaps TRBD1 as D (5 bases). Germline V gene sequence: CDR1 SGHDN, CDR2 FVKESK. The CDR3 spans 15 residues. V lost 0 bases and J lost 10, with 15 bases in between. Full variable domain (outside the CDR3, taken from reference TRBV14 and TRBJ1-4): EAGVTQFPSHSVIEKGQTVTLRCDPISGHDNLYWYRRVMGKEIKFLLHFVKESKQDESGMPNNRFLAERTGGTYSTLKVQPAELEDSGVYFCASSQDVWQGGKLFFGSGTQLSVL.

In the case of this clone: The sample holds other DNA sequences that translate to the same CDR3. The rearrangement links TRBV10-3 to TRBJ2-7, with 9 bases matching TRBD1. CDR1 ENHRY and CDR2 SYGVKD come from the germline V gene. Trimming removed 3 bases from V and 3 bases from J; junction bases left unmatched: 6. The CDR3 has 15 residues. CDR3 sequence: CAISDPGQGNYEQYF. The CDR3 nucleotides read TGTGCCATCAGTGACCCGGGACAGGGCAACTACGAGCAGTACTTC.

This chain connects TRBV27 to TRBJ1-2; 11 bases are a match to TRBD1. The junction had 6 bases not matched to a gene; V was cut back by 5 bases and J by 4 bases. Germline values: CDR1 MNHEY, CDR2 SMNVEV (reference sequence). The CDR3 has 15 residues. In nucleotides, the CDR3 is TGTGCCAGCAGTCCTGGACAGGGGGCGGTCTATGGCTACACCTTC. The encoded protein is CASSPGQGAVYGYTF.

The CDR3 loop reads CASSLGQGDGYTF. In DNA form, the CDR3 reads TGTGCCAGCAGCTTAGGGCAGGGAGATGGCTACACCTTC. The gene calls are TRBV11-2 and TRBJ1-2; possibly TRBD1 for D (5 bases). The CDR3 extends over 13 amino acids. Per the germline V gene, CDR1 is SGHAT and CDR2 is FQNNGV. V was trimmed by 1 base and J by 6 bases, leaving 9 bases between them.

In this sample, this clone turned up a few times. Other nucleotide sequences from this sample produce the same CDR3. The chain's CDR3 is CATSRDLGQPQHF. The CDR3 bases are TGTGCCACCAGCAGAGATCTAGGACAGCCCCAGCATTTT. This chain links TRBV15 with TRBJ1-5; no firm D call. CDR3 length equals 13 residues. Trimming removed 0 bases from V and 7 bases from J, with 7 bases in between. Germline assignment: CDR1 LNHNV and CDR2 YYDKDF (reference sequence).

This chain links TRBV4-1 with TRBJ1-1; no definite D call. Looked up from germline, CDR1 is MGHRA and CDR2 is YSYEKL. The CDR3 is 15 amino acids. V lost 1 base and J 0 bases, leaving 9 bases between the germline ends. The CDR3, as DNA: TGCGCCAGCAGCCAAGTTGTCGGACTGAACACTGAAGCTTTCTTT. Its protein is CASSQVVGLNTEAFF.

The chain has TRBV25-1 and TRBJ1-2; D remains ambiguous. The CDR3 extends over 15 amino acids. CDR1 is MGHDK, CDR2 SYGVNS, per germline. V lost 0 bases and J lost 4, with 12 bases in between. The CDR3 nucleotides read TGTGCCAGCAGTGAATATAGGTCCGGGGTCTATGGCTACACCTTC. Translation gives CASSEYRSGVYGYTF.

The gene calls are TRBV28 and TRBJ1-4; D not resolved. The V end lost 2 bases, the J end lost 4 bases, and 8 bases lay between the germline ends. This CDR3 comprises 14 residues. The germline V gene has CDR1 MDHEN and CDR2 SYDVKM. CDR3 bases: TGTGCCAGCAGTTTACTGTTCATTAATGAAAAACTGTTTTTT. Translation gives CASSLLFINEKLFF. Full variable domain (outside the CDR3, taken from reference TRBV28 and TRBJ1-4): DVKVTQSSRYLVKRTGEKVFLECVQDMDHENMFWYRQDPGLGLRLIYFSYDVKMKEKGDIPEGYSVSREKKERFSLILESASTNQTSMYLCASSLLFINEKLFFGSGTQLSVL.

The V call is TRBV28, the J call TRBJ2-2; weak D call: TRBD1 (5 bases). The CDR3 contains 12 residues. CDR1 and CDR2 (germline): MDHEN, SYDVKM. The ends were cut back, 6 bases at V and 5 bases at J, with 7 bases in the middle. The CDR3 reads CASRRQTGELFF. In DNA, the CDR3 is TGTGCCAGCAGACGACAGACCGGGGAGCTGTTTTTT.

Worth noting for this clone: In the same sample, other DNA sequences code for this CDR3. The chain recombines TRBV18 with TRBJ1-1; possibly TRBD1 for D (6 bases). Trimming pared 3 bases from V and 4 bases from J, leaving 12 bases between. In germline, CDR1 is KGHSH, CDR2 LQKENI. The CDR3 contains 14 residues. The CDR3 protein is CASSPQGKGTEAFF. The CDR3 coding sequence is TGTGCCAGCTCACCCCAGGGGAAAGGCACTGAAGCTTTCTTT.

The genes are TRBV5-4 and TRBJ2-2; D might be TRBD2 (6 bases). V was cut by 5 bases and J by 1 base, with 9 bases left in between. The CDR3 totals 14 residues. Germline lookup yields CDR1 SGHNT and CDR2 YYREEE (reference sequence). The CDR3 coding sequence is TGTGCCAGCAGAACGCGGGGGAACACCGGGGAGCTGTTTTTT. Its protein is CASRTRGNTGELFF.

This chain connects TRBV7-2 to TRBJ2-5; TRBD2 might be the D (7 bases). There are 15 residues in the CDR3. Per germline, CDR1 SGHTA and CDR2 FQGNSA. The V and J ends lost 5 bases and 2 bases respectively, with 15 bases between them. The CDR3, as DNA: TGTGCCAGCAGCACGGGGGGACAAAAGCAAGAGACCCAGTACTTC. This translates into CASSTGGQKQETQYF.

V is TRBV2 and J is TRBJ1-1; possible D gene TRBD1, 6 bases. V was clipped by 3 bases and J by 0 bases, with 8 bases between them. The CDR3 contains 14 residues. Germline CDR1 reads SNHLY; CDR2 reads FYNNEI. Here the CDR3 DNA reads TGTGCCAGCAGTGAGGGGGCTATGAACACTGAAGCTTTCTTT. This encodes CASSEGAMNTEAFF.

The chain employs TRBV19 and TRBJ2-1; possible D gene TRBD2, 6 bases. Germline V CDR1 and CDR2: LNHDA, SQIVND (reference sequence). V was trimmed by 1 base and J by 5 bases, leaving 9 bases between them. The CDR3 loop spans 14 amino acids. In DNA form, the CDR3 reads TGTGCCAGTAGTATAGTTAGCGGCCACAATGAGCAGTTCTTC. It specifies CASSIVSGHNEQFF.